The 17 T cell receptor beta chains below all came from one sample that was sequenced in a study of blood T cell repertoires in COVID-19. The table came from immunoSEQ multiplex PCR; TCRdb's copy has only in-frame clones and leaves some out. The data hold 200,000 to 250,000 clones, with 75% to 90% observed a single time. The sequencing sample was made of peripheral blood. The receptors here all came from a woman in her thirties or forties with acute or convalescent COVID-19.

The chain joins TRBV29-1 to TRBJ2-2; a weak D match, TRBD1 (7 bases). The V end lost 3 bases, the J end lost 9 bases, and 14 bases lay between the germline ends. Germline CDR1 and CDR2: SQVTM and ANQGSEA. This CDR3 is built from 13 residues. The CDR3 loop is CSVDPSGGRELFF. CDR3 DNA: TGCAGCGTTGACCCCTCAGGGGGGAGGGAGCTGTTTTTT.

This clone came up a few times. The chain has TRBV10-3 and TRBJ2-3; 9 bases fit TRBD2. The CDR3 is 14 amino acids. Germline V lookup: CDR1 ENHRY, CDR2 SYGVKD. V shed 11 bases and J 4 bases; nucleotides not matched to a gene: 10. The chain's CDR3 is CAARERGDSDTQYF. The DNA for the CDR3 is TGTGCCGCCAGGGAGCGGGGGGATTCAGATACGCAGTATTTT.

This clone was detected only once. The chain employs TRBV30 and TRBJ1-1; D possibly corresponds to TRBD1 (6 bases). CDR3 length equals 14 residues. Trimming took off 0 bases at V and 8 bases at J, with 16 bases between the two ends. Germline CDR1 and CDR2: GTSNPN and SVGIG (reference sequence). CDR3 region: CAWSVVQGGGEAFF. CDR3 in DNA: TGTGCCTGGAGTGTTGTTCAGGGAGGGGGGGAAGCTTTCTTT.

The chain recombines TRBV10-3 with TRBJ1-2, with 8 bases identical to TRBD1. Unmatched junction bases numbered 10, after V lost 8 bases and J lost 5 bases. Germline V gene data show CDR1 as ENHRY and CDR2 as SYGVKD. The CDR3 extends over 14 amino acids. As DNA, the CDR3 is TGTGCCATCTCCCCCGGGACAGGCCCATATGGCTACACCTTC. It translates to CAISPGTGPYGYTF.

This chain uses TRBV27 with TRBJ2-6; a possible D gene is TRBD2 (5 bases). The length of the CDR3 is 15 residues. CDR1 MNHEY and CDR2 SMNVEV come from the germline V gene (reference sequence). The V gene lost 8 bases and the J gene lost 1 base, with 12 bases spanning the gap. CDR3 residues: CASGLGVSGANVLTF. The CDR3 coding sequence is TGTGCCAGCGGTCTCGGGGTGTCTGGGGCCAACGTCCTGACTTTC.

The chain has TRBV7-7 and TRBJ2-5; D is unclear. V lost 1 base and J lost 1, with 10 bases in between. CDR3 size: 15 residues. The germline V gene has CDR1 SSHAT and CDR2 FNYEAQ (reference sequence). The CDR3 region is CASSLVTGVQETQYF. CDR3 bases: TGTGCCAGCAGCTTAGTAACTGGAGTCCAAGAGACCCAGTACTTC.

This clone appeared a single time. The chain uses TRBV4-1 and TRBJ2-5, with 8 nucleotides matching TRBD2. Losses at the gene ends were 2 bases for V and 2 bases for J; bases not matched to a gene: 4. Germline V CDR1 and CDR2: MGHRA, YSYEKL. The CDR3 has 15 residues. CDR3 nucleotide sequence: TGCGCCAGCAGCCAATCTAGCGGGTTTCAAGAGACCCAGTACTTC. This sequence encodes CASSQSSGFQETQYF.

The chain couples TRBV18 to TRBJ2-3; the match to TRBD1 covers 8 bases. Germline CDR1 and CDR2: KGHSH and LQKENI. The length of the CDR3 is 15 residues. Trimming at V came to 3 bases and at J to 4 bases, leaving 6 bases not matched to a gene. The CDR3 sequence: CASSPLDRDPDTQYF. CDR3 nucleotides: TGTGCCAGCTCACCCTTGGACAGGGACCCAGATACGCAGTATTTT.

CDR3 bases: TGTGCCAGCCAGCGGATGGGAAACACTGAAGCTTTCTTT. Translation gives CASQRMGNTEAFF. V gene TRBV2 combines with J gene TRBJ1-1; no definite D call. Germline assignment: CDR1 SNHLY and CDR2 FYNNEI. Trimming stripped 8 bases from V and 2 bases from J, with 12 bases between. The CDR3 spans 13 residues. The whole variable domain, remainder taken from reference TRBV2 and TRBJ1-1, is EPEVTQTPSHQVTQMGQEVILRCVPISNHLYFYWYRQILGQKVEFLVSFYNNEISEKSEIFDDQFSVERPDGSNFTLKIRSTKLEDSAMYFCASQRMGNTEAFFGQGTRLTVV.

The chain uses TRBV13 and TRBJ1-6; the D gene is possibly TRBD1 (6 bases). This CDR3 is built from 12 residues. The germline V gene has CDR1 PRHDT and CDR2 FYEKMQ (reference sequence). V gave up 7 bases and J gave up 13 bases, with 14 bases separating them. The DNA of the CDR3 is TGTGCCAGCACCCTCTTGGGACATCCCCTCCACTTT. It codes for CASTLLGHPLHF.

The chain has TRBV3-1 (or the pseudogene TRBV3-2) and TRBJ2-3, with D hard to call. The CDR3 length is 12 residues. Trimming left V 2 bases short and J 7 bases short, with 7 bases between. The germline gives CDR1 LGHDT, CDR2 YNNKEL (reference sequence). CDR3 sequence: CASSQSPHTQYF. CDR3 nucleotide sequence: TGTGCCAGCAGCCAAAGCCCCCATACGCAGTATTTT.

The chain uses TRBV19 and TRBJ1-2; 9 nucleotides line up with TRBD1. The CDR3 extends over 16 amino acids. The V and J ends lost 10 bases and 1 base, in that order; junction bases with no gene match: 13. CDR1 is LNHDA, CDR2 SQIVND, per germline (reference sequence). The CDR3 DNA reads as TGTGCCACCACGGACCCGGGACAGGGTAATAACTATGGCTACACCTTC. It encodes CATTDPGQGNNYGYTF.

This clone was recorded a few times. The chain combines TRBV4-1 with TRBJ2-1, with 8 bases fitting TRBD2. The CDR3 consists of 16 residues. CDR1 MGHRA and CDR2 YSYEKL come from the germline V gene. The V gene end was trimmed by 1 base and the J gene end by 4 bases; junction bases not matched to a gene: 6. This chain's CDR3 is CASSQGGSGGYNEQFF. The CDR3 DNA reads TGCGCCAGCAGCCAAGGGGGCAGCGGGGGTTACAATGAGCAGTTCTTC.

V usage is TRBV30 and J usage is TRBJ1-6; a weak D match, TRBD1 (6 bases). This CDR3 spans 17 amino acids. Germline V lookup: CDR1 GTSNPN, CDR2 SVGIG (reference sequence). V was shortened by 1 base and J by 6 bases, with 19 bases between the two germline ends. The CDR3 spells CAWSAPPRTDFNSPLHF. CDR3 DNA: TGTGCCTGGAGTGCCCCACCTCGGACAGACTTTAATTCACCCCTCCACTTT.

J is TRBJ1-2 and V is TRBV6-1; no clear D gene. This CDR3 comprises 13 residues. V lost 2 bases and J 4 bases, leaving 8 bases between the germline ends. Germline loops: CDR1 MNHNS, CDR2 SASEGT. CDR3 in amino acids: CASSESSSYGYTF. As DNA, the CDR3 is TGTGCCAGCAGTGAATCGAGCTCCTATGGCTACACCTTC.

The chain uses TRBV7-2 and TRBJ1-5; a possible D gene is TRBD1 (5 bases). V was shortened by 8 bases and J by 2 bases, with 10 bases between the two germline ends. Germline CDR1 is SGHTA and CDR2 is FQGNSA. This CDR3 has 13 residues. CDR3 protein: CASGQGGNQPQHF. CDR3 DNA: TGTGCCAGCGGTCAAGGGGGCAATCAGCCCCAGCATTTT.

V usage is TRBV5-1 and J usage is TRBJ2-3; D possibly corresponds to TRBD2 (5 bases). Trimming shortened V by 2 bases and J by 4 bases, and 11 bases separated the two germline ends. Germline lookup yields CDR1 SGHRS and CDR2 YFSETQ. There are 14 residues in the CDR3. The CDR3 bases are TGCGCCAGCAGCTTAGGACTGGCCGCAGATACGCAGTATTTT. Its protein is CASSLGLAADTQYF.